This TCR beta chain came from a study of T cell repertoires in cytomegalovirus infection. Study-level background: Recently identified HLA-C-restricted CMV epitopes and well-studied HLA-B-restricted CMV epitopes were used by the study. Indications came from public TCR beta signatures; they pointed to CMV infection and to a matching HLA type.

Comments on this clonotype: Its antigen is undetermined.

V gave up 0 bases and J gave up 1 base; unmatched junction bases: 15. This CDR3 region has 21 residues. CDR1 MGHRA and CDR2 YSYEKL come from the germline V gene. From the reads, TCRdb called clonotypes with MiXCR, one entry per CDR3 protein. The table records 650,000 to 900,000 distinct CDR3 sequences, 32% of them present only once. Study observations and caveats: The cumulative frequency of public TCR beta families identified carriers of CMV plus the relevant HLA. The response measured ex vivo was dominated by TCR beta clonotypes (HLA-C-restricted and CMV-specific).

Sequences were derived from cultured CD8+ T cells from PBMCs, sampled from culture after CMV antigen stimulation. The V and J genes are TRBV4-1 and TRBJ1-5, with 10 nucleotides matching TRBD1. The source of this sequence is a human donor in good health (CMV status not recorded). Some clones in this sample may be carry-over from other donors' samples. CDR3: CASSQDWWKDRGIISNQPQHF. The CDR3 region has the DNA TGCGCCAGCAGCCAAGATTGGTGGAAGGACAGGGGGATTATCAGCAATCAGCCCCAGCATTTT.